This passage covers 26 T cell receptor beta chains from one sample sequenced in a study of CD8+ T cells in alopecia areata. Treatment described: oral pan-JAK inhibitor, 5-10 mg twice daily. RNA was isolated and reverse transcribed to cDNA, the sequencing template. Clones were sequenced by immunoSEQ multiplex PCR, and TCRdb holds only the in-frame ones, with some missing. The data show 150,000 to 200,000 clones, less than 75% seen once. The material sequenced was CD4+ T cells sorted from blood, taken at roughly week 55, from a patient treated with tofacitinib. The receptors stem from a human donor with alopecia areata.

The CDR3 DNA sequence: TGTGCCAGCAGCTTATGGGGGGGCAACCGGTACACTGAAGCTTTCTTT. Its protein product is CASSLWGGNRYTEAFF. The chain combines TRBV13 with TRBJ1-1, with D perhaps TRBD1 (6 bases). From germline, CDR1 is PRHDT and CDR2 FYEKMQ (reference sequence). The CDR3 is made up of 16 amino acids. Deletions cut 2 bases from V and 3 bases from J, with 16 bases between.

The J gene is TRBJ1-6, the V gene TRBV2, with TRBD1 matching over 7 bases. CDR1 is SNHLY, CDR2 FYNNEI, per germline. With 3 bases clipped from V and 7 bases from J, the junction kept 6 bases outside the gene matches. The CDR3 runs to 15 residues. CDR3 DNA sequence: TGTGCCAGCAGTGAGAGGTCAGGGGGAAATTCACCCCTCCACTTT. Encoded protein: CASSERSGGNSPLHF.

The CDR3 nucleotides are TGTGCCAGCAGCTTTCCCCAAGAGACCCAGTACTTC. It is translated as CASSFPQETQYF. The chain carries TRBV7-9 and TRBJ2-5, with no clear D. The germline V and J ends were trimmed by 3 bases and 1 base, with 3 bases remaining between them. Per the germline V gene, CDR1 is SEHNR and CDR2 is FQNEAQ (reference sequence). This CDR3 comprises 12 residues.

This clone was counted only a few times. This chain links TRBV29-1 with TRBJ1-1, with no clear D. Germline values: CDR1 SQVTM, CDR2 ANQGSEA. CDR3 length: 13 residues. V was shortened by 7 bases and J by 4 bases, with 16 bases between the two germline ends. CDR3 DNA: TGCAGCGCTACCCGGACCGTGGGCACTGAAGCTTTCTTT. It translates to CSATRTVGTEAFF.

V is TRBV27 and J is TRBJ1-5, with TRBD1 as a possible D gene (6 bases). The ends were cut back, 6 bases at V and 3 bases at J, with 15 bases in the middle. The germline gives CDR1 MNHEY, CDR2 SMNVEV (reference sequence). The CDR3 is 15 amino acids. CDR3 sequence: CASSPIQGYNQPQHF. DNA of the CDR3: TGTGCCAGCAGCCCCATCCAGGGGTACAATCAGCCCCAGCATTTT.

This chain links TRBV11-2 with TRBJ2-7; D remains unclear. The V and J ends lost 3 bases and 5 bases respectively, with 11 bases between them. This CDR3 is built from 13 residues. The germline gives CDR1 SGHAT, CDR2 FQNNGV. CDR3 DNA: TGTGCCAGCAGCTTCCTCCGGTATAACGAGCAGTACTTC. Protein product: CASSFLRYNEQYF. Supplemented by reference TRBV11-2 and TRBJ2-7, the full variable domain reads EAGVAQSPRYKIIEKRQSVAFWCNPISGHATLYWYQQILGQGPKLLIQFQNNGVVDDSQLPKDRFSAERLKGVDSTLKIQPAKLEDSAVYLCASSFLRYNEQYFGPGTRLTVT.

This clone was detected only a few times. V gene TRBV15 combines with J gene TRBJ2-5, with unresolved D. Trimming removed 0 bases from V and 2 bases from J, with 7 bases in between. This CDR3 contains 14 residues. Germline-derived CDR1 and CDR2 are LNHNV and YYDKDF (reference sequence). The CDR3 reads CATSRDLVQETQYF. The CDR3 nucleotides read TGTGCCACCAGCAGAGATTTAGTTCAAGAGACCCAGTACTTC.

This chain connects TRBV30 to TRBJ1-2, with D possibly matching TRBD1 (5 bases). CDR3 length: 19 amino acids. Trimming took 1 base from V and 4 from J, leaving 28 bases between them. Germline V CDR1 and CDR2: GTSNPN, SVGIG (reference sequence). CDR3 loop: CAWSDLVGTSGPKIYGYTF. The DNA of the CDR3 is TGTGCCTGGAGTGATCTCGTGGGCACATCGGGACCTAAAATCTATGGCTACACCTTC.

V gene TRBV7-2 combines with J gene TRBJ2-7; D call uncertain. Trimming pared 3 bases from V and 5 bases from J, leaving 14 bases between. Germline V gene lookup returns CDR1 SGHTA and CDR2 FQGNSA. This CDR3 has 14 amino acids. CDR3 sequence: CASSFSRVPNEQYF. The CDR3 region has the DNA TGTGCCAGCAGCTTCTCCCGGGTGCCGAACGAGCAGTACTTC. Full variable domain (missing parts from reference TRBV7-2 and TRBJ2-7): GAGVSQSPSNKVTEKGKDVELRCDPISGHTALYWYRQSLGQGLEFLIYFQGNSAPDKSGLPSDRFSAERTGGSVSTLTIQRTQQEDSAVYLCASSFSRVPNEQYFGPGTRLTVT.

The V gene is TRBV30, the J gene TRBJ2-7; D might be TRBD2 (7 bases). This CDR3 contains 13 residues. Trimming left V 4 bases short and J 8 bases short, with 18 bases between. Germline V CDR1 and CDR2: GTSNPN, SVGIG (reference sequence). The CDR3 spells CAWTRGGTNKQYF. The CDR3 region has the DNA TGTGCCTGGACACGCGGGGGCACCAACAAGCAGTACTTC. The full variable domain, in which reference TRBV30 and TRBJ2-7 provide the parts outside the CDR3, is SQTIHQWPATLVQPVGSPLSLECTVEGTSNPNLYWYRQAAGRGLQLLFYSVGIGQISSEVPQNLSASRPQDRQFILSSKKLLLSDSGFYLCAWTRGGTNKQYFGPGTRLTVT.

J is TRBJ1-6 and V is TRBV2; 7 nucleotides match TRBD1. This CDR3 region has 16 residues. V lost 5 bases and J lost 6; bases outside the gene matches: 10. Germline V gives CDR1 SNHLY, CDR2 FYNNEI. CDR3 region: CASSPSTTGINSPLHF. In DNA form, the CDR3 reads TGTGCCAGCAGTCCGAGCACGACAGGGATTAATTCACCCCTCCACTTT.

This chain uses TRBV5-6 with TRBJ1-5; possible D gene TRBD1, 6 bases. The CDR3 loop spans 16 amino acids. The V end lost 4 bases, the J end lost 2 bases, and 16 bases lay between the germline ends. CDR1 is SGHDT and CDR2 is YYEEEE in the germline V gene. For the CDR3, the DNA is TGTGCCAGCAGCATCACAGGGAGGGGAGGCAATCAGCCCCAGCATTTT. Protein product: CASSITGRGGNQPQHF.

In this sample, this clone turned up once. The chain links TRBV4-1 to TRBJ1-3, with D unresolved. Trimming stripped 0 bases from V and 4 bases from J, with 4 bases between. CDR1 is MGHRA and CDR2 is YSYEKL in the germline V gene. The CDR3 has 13 amino acids. As DNA, the CDR3 is TGCGCCAGCAGCCAAGACCCAGGAAACACCATATATTTT. Amino acids: CASSQDPGNTIYF.

This clone was counted ten times or more. CDR3 amino acids: CASSSGDEQYF. The CDR3 DNA reads TGTGCCAGCAGCTCAGGGGACGAGCAGTACTTC. The gene calls are TRBV11-2 and TRBJ2-7; a possible D gene is TRBD1 (6 bases). CDR1 is SGHAT, CDR2 FQNNGV, per germline. V was trimmed by 4 bases and J by 5 bases, leaving 6 bases between them. This CDR3 region has 11 residues.

The chain employs TRBV18 and TRBJ1-5; D remains unclear. V lost 11 bases to trimming and J lost 0 bases, with 11 bases between them. The length of the CDR3 is 13 residues. Germline V gene data show CDR1 as KGHSH and CDR2 as LQKENI. CDR3: CASGEDSNQPQHF. The CDR3 nucleotides read TGTGCCTCTGGGGAAGATAGCAATCAGCCCCAGCATTTT.

The chain combines TRBV4-2 with TRBJ2-5, with 8 nucleotides matching TRBD2. From germline, CDR1 is LGHNA and CDR2 YNFKEQ. J was trimmed by 1 base and V by 6 bases; bases with no gene match: 7. The CDR3 length is 15 residues. The CDR3 loop is CASSKFSGGQETQYF. DNA of the CDR3: TGTGCCAGCAGTAAATTCAGCGGGGGCCAAGAGACCCAGTACTTC.

This chain uses TRBV30 with TRBJ2-5, with unresolved D. V lost 2 bases to trimming and J lost 4 bases, with 2 bases between them. CDR3 length equals 10 residues. Germline assignment: CDR1 GTSNPN and CDR2 SVGIG (reference sequence). The CDR3 DNA follows: TGTGCCTGGAGTCGAGAGACCCAGTACTTC. It translates to CAWSRETQYF.

The rearrangement uses TRBV2 and TRBJ2-5, with D tentatively TRBD1 (5 bases). The germline CDR1 and CDR2 sequences are SNHLY and FYNNEI. The CDR3 is 14 residues long. Trimming cost V 8 bases and J 5 bases, with 18 bases left between them. CDR3 in amino acids: CASGREGVGETQYF. As DNA, the CDR3 is TGTGCCAGCGGTCGTGAAGGGGTGGGCGAGACCCAGTACTTC.

A note on this clone: This sample includes further DNA sequences coding for the same CDR3. The chain links TRBV29-1 to TRBJ2-7, with D hard to call. V lost 4 bases and J 4 bases, leaving 5 bases between the germline ends. Germline lookup yields CDR1 SQVTM and CDR2 ANQGSEA. The CDR3 has 10 residues. The CDR3 reads CSVGGYEQYF. The CDR3 region has the DNA TGCAGCGTTGGGGGATACGAGCAGTACTTC.

The V gene is TRBV25-1, the J gene TRBJ2-3; D gene uncertain. V gave up 5 bases and J gave up 5 bases, with 20 bases separating them. CDR3 length: 16 residues. Germline lookup yields CDR1 MGHDK and CDR2 SYGVNS. The CDR3 here is CASSPKVPPTRDTQYF. The CDR3 region has the DNA TGTGCCAGCAGTCCGAAGGTCCCCCCGACCCGAGATACGCAGTATTTT.

V usage is TRBV30 and J usage is TRBJ1-4; maybe TRBD1 (5 bases). V gave up 3 bases and J gave up 4 bases, with 9 bases separating them. This CDR3 spans 13 amino acids. The germline gives CDR1 GTSNPN, CDR2 SVGIG (reference sequence). CDR3 in amino acids: CAWSGGYNEKLFF. CDR3 in DNA: TGTGCCTGGAGCGGGGGGTATAATGAAAAACTGTTTTTT.

The sample holds a few counts of this clone. V is TRBV4-2 and J is TRBJ2-1; 10 positions agree with TRBD1. Trimming cost V 3 bases and J 5 bases; bases outside gene matches: 7. The CDR3 is 16 residues long. The V gene's germline CDR1 is LGHNA and CDR2 YNFKEQ. The CDR3, as DNA: TGTGCCAGCAGCCAGAGGGGACAGGGGAAAAACAATGAGCAGTTCTTC. It specifies CASSQRGQGKNNEQFF.

The J gene is TRBJ1-1, the V gene TRBV29-1, with D unresolved. Trimming cost V 1 base and J 0 bases, with 12 bases left between them. Germline loops: CDR1 SQVTM, CDR2 ANQGSEA. The CDR3 is 15 residues long. The CDR3 coding sequence is TGCAGCGTTGAAGGGGGTGGGCAGCTGAACACTGAAGCTTTCTTT. It codes for CSVEGGGQLNTEAFF.

This clone occurred a few times. Other DNA sequences in this sample translate to the same CDR3. V and J are TRBV29-1 and TRBJ1-5; D perhaps matches TRBD1 (5 bases). The V and J ends lost 4 bases and 0 bases respectively, with 7 bases between them. Per the germline V gene, CDR1 is SQVTM and CDR2 is ANQGSEA. This CDR3 has 13 amino acids. DNA of the CDR3: TGCAGCGTTGGAGACAGTAGCAATCAGCCCCAGCATTTT. Protein sequence: CSVGDSSNQPQHF.

The V gene is TRBV27, the J gene TRBJ2-3; D is possibly TRBD1 or TRBD2 (5 bases each). The CDR3 contains 16 residues. The germline V gene encodes CDR1 MNHEY and CDR2 SMNVEV (reference sequence). Deletions cut 6 bases from V and 3 bases from J, with 19 bases between. The CDR3 nucleotides are TGTGCCAGCAGATCCTCCGGGACCCGAGCAACAGATACGCAGTATTTT. This gives the protein CASRSSGTRATDTQYF.

Here the CDR3 DNA reads TGTGCCAGCAGCCCGCGAGGAGGGGTAGAGCAGTTCTTC. Translating gives CASSPRGGVEQFF. This sequence joins TRBV7-9 and TRBJ2-1, with a possible D match to TRBD2 (6 bases). This CDR3 comprises 13 residues. Germline values: CDR1 SEHNR, CDR2 FQNEAQ (reference sequence). Trimming removed 5 bases from V and 10 bases from J, with 15 bases in between.